This T cell receptor beta chain was observed in a study of blood T cell repertoires in COVID-19. About the study: Acute-phase and convalescent COVID-19 samples originated in the United States, Italy and Spain.

After removal of 6 bases from V and 6 bases from J, the junction contained 10 bases not matched to a gene. Germline CDR1 reads MNHEY; CDR2 reads SMNVEV (reference sequence). The CDR3 contains 15 residues. Libraries were prepared by immunoSEQ multiplex PCR; TCRdb keeps only in-frame clonotypes and omits some of them. The data contain 250,000 to 300,000 clones, 75% to 90% of them singletons. V is TRBV27 and J is TRBJ2-3; 9 nucleotides match TRBD1. What was sequenced was peripheral blood. The TCR comes from a woman between 55 and 75 years old with acute or convalescent COVID-19. For the CDR3, the DNA is TGTGCCAGCAGCCCTTCGGGACAGGGAAGGGATACGCAGTATTTT. Its protein product is CASSPSGQGRDTQYF.